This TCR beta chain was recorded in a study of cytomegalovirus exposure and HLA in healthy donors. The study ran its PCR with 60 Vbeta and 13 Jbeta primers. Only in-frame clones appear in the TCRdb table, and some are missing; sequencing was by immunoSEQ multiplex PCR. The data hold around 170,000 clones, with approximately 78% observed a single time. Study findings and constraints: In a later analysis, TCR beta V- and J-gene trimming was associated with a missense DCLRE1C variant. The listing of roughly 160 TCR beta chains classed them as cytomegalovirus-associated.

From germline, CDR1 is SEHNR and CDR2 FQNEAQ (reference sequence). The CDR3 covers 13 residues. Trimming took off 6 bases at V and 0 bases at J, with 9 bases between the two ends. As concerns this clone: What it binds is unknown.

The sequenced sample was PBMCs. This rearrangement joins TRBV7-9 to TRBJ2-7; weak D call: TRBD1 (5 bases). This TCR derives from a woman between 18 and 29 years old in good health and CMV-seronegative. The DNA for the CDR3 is TGTGCCAGCAGACAGGCGAACTCCTACGAGCAGTACTTC. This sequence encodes CASRQANSYEQYF.